Each of the 14 T cell receptor beta chains below was sequenced from the same sample in a study of shared clonotypes between healthy human individuals. Assay used: immunoSEQ multiplex PCR; TCRdb lists only in-frame clones, some missing. The sample includes 1.5 million to 2.5 million clones, 85% to 95% of them seen just once. Only CD45RO-negative cells positively selected for CCR7 counted as naive CD8 cells, so terminally differentiated effector memory CD45RA+ cells were excluded. Sequenced: naive CD8+ T cells sorted from blood. The receptors derive from a man aged 18 to 30 in good health.

This clone occurred once. The rearrangement links TRBV7-8 to TRBJ1-4; D ambiguous. Germline CDR1 reads SGHVS; CDR2 reads FQNEAQ. CDR3 length equals 13 residues. The V and J ends lost 1 base and 10 bases respectively, with 10 bases between them. The CDR3 DNA reads as TGTGCCAGCAGCTTAGACGGAGAAGGAAAACTGTTTTTT. Amino acids: CASSLDGEGKLFF. Filled out from reference TRBV7-8 and TRBJ1-4, the complete variable domain reads GAGVSQSPRYKVAKRGQDVALRCDPISGHVSLFWYQQALGQGPEFLTYFQNEAQLDKSGLPSDRFFAERPEGSVSTLKIQRTQQEDSAVYLCASSLDGEGKLFFGSGTQLSVL.

This chain connects TRBV4-1 to TRBJ2-7; 9 bases fit TRBD2. Trimming cost V 0 bases and J 2 bases; bases outside gene matches: 5. This CDR3 spans 16 amino acids. CDR1 and CDR2 from the germline V gene are MGHRA and YSYEKL. The chain's CDR3 is CASSQDQTSGAYEQYF. DNA for the CDR3: TGCGCCAGCAGCCAAGATCAGACTAGCGGTGCCTACGAGCAGTACTTC.

V is TRBV7-9 and J is TRBJ2-1, with D tentatively TRBD1 (6 bases). CDR1 and CDR2 from the germline V gene are SEHNR and FQNEAQ (reference sequence). Trimming cost V 3 bases and J 4 bases, with 13 bases left between them. The CDR3 is 15 residues long. The CDR3 DNA sequence: TGTGCCAGCAGCTTTGGCAGGGGCCTATACAATGAGCAGTTCTTC. Its protein product is CASSFGRGLYNEQFF.

This clone was seen once. The rearrangement links TRBV10-3 to TRBJ2-3; TRBD2 aligns across 9 bases. Germline trimming cut 4 bases from V and 2 bases from J; bases unmatched to any gene: 7. The CDR3 runs 16 residues. Germline lookup yields CDR1 ENHRY and CDR2 SYGVKD. The CDR3 sequence is CAISGSTSGPTDTQYF. The CDR3 DNA sequence: TGTGCCATCAGTGGCTCGACTAGCGGTCCCACAGATACGCAGTATTTT.

The chain uses TRBV6-1 and TRBJ1-1, with D perhaps matching TRBD1 (5 bases). The ends were cut back, 5 bases at V and 1 base at J, with 5 bases in the middle. Germline V gene sequence: CDR1 MNHNS, CDR2 SASEGT. CDR3 length: 12 amino acids. The CDR3 DNA sequence: TGTGCCAGCAGTCAGGGGAACACTGAAGCTTTCTTT. Protein product: CASSQGNTEAFF.

The chain is built from TRBV7-8 and TRBJ1-1; D is possibly TRBD1 (5 bases). This CDR3 has 12 amino acids. In germline, CDR1 is SGHVS, CDR2 FQNEAQ. V gave up 1 base and J gave up 11 bases, with 11 bases separating them. In nucleotides, the CDR3 is TGTGCCAGCAGCTTAGGAGGGGATTCGGCTTTCTTT. Translated: CASSLGGDSAFF.

The chain combines TRBV6-1 with TRBJ2-3; 7 bases are a match to TRBD2. The CDR3 covers 16 residues. V lost 2 bases, J lost 4 bases, and 9 bases stayed unmatched. Germline V gene data show CDR1 as MNHNS and CDR2 as SASEGT. The CDR3 nucleotides read TGTGCCAGCAGTGAACTTGGGGGAGGGCTCGCAGATACGCAGTATTTT. Protein product: CASSELGGGLADTQYF.

V gene TRBV19 combines with J gene TRBJ1-5, with D hard to call. This CDR3 has 15 residues. CDR1 is LNHDA and CDR2 is SQIVND in the germline V gene (reference sequence). V was pared by 5 bases and J by 7 bases, with 18 bases between. The CDR3 coding sequence is TGTGCCAGTAGTGCCACCCTTCGGGGTAGGCAGCCCCAGCATTTT. As protein: CASSATLRGRQPQHF.

V is TRBV6-5 and J is TRBJ1-2; D ambiguous. The CDR3 extends over 13 amino acids. Germline V gene lookup returns CDR1 MNHEY and CDR2 SVGAGI. V gave up 6 bases and J gave up 3 bases, with 11 bases separating them. As DNA, the CDR3 is TGTGCCAGCAGGATGGACTGGGACTATGGCTACACCTTC. It codes for CASRMDWDYGYTF.

The J gene is TRBJ2-1, the V gene TRBV28, with D hard to call. Trimming left V 8 bases short and J 13 bases short, with 15 bases between. This CDR3 has 11 residues. Germline CDR1 reads MDHEN; CDR2 reads SYDVKM. The CDR3 loop is CASSELVFQFF. The CDR3, as DNA: TGTGCCAGCTCGGAATTGGTGTTCCAGTTCTTC.

This clone was seen just once. The V and J genes are TRBV2 and TRBJ2-2; 7 bases map to TRBD1. CDR3 size: 14 residues. Germline values: CDR1 SNHLY, CDR2 FYNNEI. Trimming removed 6 bases from V and 3 bases from J; junction bases left unmatched: 4. CDR3 nucleotides: TGTGCCAGCAGAACAGGGGCTGACACCGGGGAGCTGTTTTTT. This codes for CASRTGADTGELFF.

The rearrangement uses TRBV27 and TRBJ2-3; D remains ambiguous. CDR3 length: 14 amino acids. V was clipped by 4 bases and J by 4 bases, with 12 bases between them. The germline V gene has CDR1 MNHEY and CDR2 SMNVEV (reference sequence). This chain's CDR3 is CASSSTLSPDTQYF. The CDR3 bases are TGTGCCAGCAGTTCGACACTCTCCCCAGATACGCAGTATTTT.

The chain employs TRBV7-2 and TRBJ2-7, with D perhaps matching TRBD1 (6 bases). Per the germline V gene, CDR1 is SGHTA and CDR2 is FQGNSA. V was shortened by 3 bases and J by 3 bases, with 15 bases between the two germline ends. CDR3 length: 15 amino acids. CDR3 coding DNA: TGTGCCAGCAGCTTGTCAGGGGTGCCCAGCTACGAGCAGTACTTC. Amino acids: CASSLSGVPSYEQYF.

The chain employs TRBV9 and TRBJ2-5; D is perhaps TRBD1 (7 bases). The germline CDR1 and CDR2 sequences are SGDLS and YYNGEE. V lost 2 bases, J lost 1 base, and 12 bases lay in between. The CDR3 is 15 residues long. CDR3 in amino acids: CASSVEGAPQETQYF. In DNA form, the CDR3 reads TGTGCCAGCAGCGTGGAGGGGGCCCCCCAAGAGACCCAGTACTTC.